This entry concerns a single T cell receptor beta chain. This CDR3 is 16 amino acids long. Germline loops: CDR1 SGDLS, CDR2 YYNGEE. The J segment lost 0 bases and the V segment lost 3 bases, leaving 5 bases of the junction unmatched. This sample is part of a study of blood T cell repertoires in COVID-19. This table comes from immunoSEQ multiplex PCR, and its TCRdb copy is limited to in-frame clones, with some not included. Of 110,000 to 150,000 clones in the sample, approximately 88% were seen once. This sequence originates from a man aged 35 to 55 with acute COVID-19. The sample was PBMCs or T cells enriched from blood (not recorded which). The V call is TRBV9, the J call TRBJ2-2, with 7 bases that match TRBD1. CDR3 nucleotide sequence: TGTGCCAGCAGCGCCCAGACAGGGACGAACACCGGGGAGCTGTTTTTT. It translates to CASSAQTGTNTGELFF.